The 23 T cell receptor beta chains below all came from one sample that was sequenced in a study of CXCR3-negative and CXCR3-positive naive CD8 T cells (dated by TCRdb to about 2019). Sequencing used a NextSeq 550. The Human TCR Profiling Kit (MiLaboratory) was used to prepare UMI-labeled 5' RACE TRB cDNA libraries. TCRdb reprocessed the reads and assigns one entry to each CDR3 protein sequence, leaving out DNA. The sample's table covers about 130,000 distinct CDR3 sequences. The ten top clones hold approximately 0.51% of the sample. The sequenced material came from naive CXCR3- CD8+ T cells from blood. Reading the label with the study, this specimen's cell subset or site is: CD45RO-CCR7+CD27+CD95- naive CD8+ T cells lacking CXCR3 (TNR3-). The receptors shown here come from a human donor in good health. Some clones in this sample may be carry-over from other donors' samples.

This chain connects TRBV9 to TRBJ1-5; TCRdb reports TRBD1, a call that lacks DNA to check it against. This CDR3 is 15 amino acids long. Germline V gives CDR1 SGDLS, CDR2 YYNGEE. The CDR3 is CASSVGGADHQPQHF.

This chain joins TRBV20-1 and TRBJ2-7; TCRdb selects TRBD2, and the lack of DNA leaves this call unchecked. The length of the CDR3 is 15 residues. Germline CDR1 DFQATT, CDR2 SNEGSKA (reference sequence). The CDR3 loop is CSASLWTSGFYEQYF.

This chain joins TRBV28 and TRBJ1-4; TCRdb calls TRBD1, which cannot be checked without DNA. The CDR3 is 18 residues long. Germline lookup yields CDR1 MDHEN and CDR2 SYDVKM. CDR3 in amino acids: CASSLSVVETGGEEKLFF.

The chain joins TRBV25-1 to TRBJ2-7. The CDR3 runs to 12 residues. The germline V gene has CDR1 MGHDK and CDR2 SYGVNS. The CDR3 loop reads CASSQSAYEQYF.

The J gene is TRBJ2-1, the V gene TRBV21-1; no DNA is available, so the TRBD1 call from TCRdb remains unchecked. TRBV21-1 is reported as a pseudogene. The CDR3 sequence is 18 residues long. This CDR3 reads CASSKAKGYGGLYNEQFF.

This chain joins TRBV7-9 and TRBJ2-3; TCRdb calls TRBD2, which cannot be checked without DNA. CDR1 is SEHNR and CDR2 is FQNEAQ in the germline V gene (reference sequence). This CDR3 comprises 17 residues. CDR3 sequence: CASSLGGLDRSTDTQYF. Supplemented by reference TRBV7-9 and TRBJ2-3, the full variable domain reads DTGVSQNPRHKITKRGQNVTFRCDPISEHNRLYWYRQTLGQGPEFLTYFQNEAQLEKSRLLSDRFSAERPKGSFSTLEIQRTEQGDSAMYLCASSLGGLDRSTDTQYFGPGTRLTVL.

The chain links TRBV28 to TRBJ2-5; TCRdb selects TRBD1, and the lack of DNA leaves this call unchecked. CDR1 and CDR2 (germline): MDHEN, SYDVKM. CDR3 length: 13 amino acids. CDR3: CASSFEVGGTQYF.

The chain carries TRBV27 and TRBJ1-6. This CDR3 region has 14 residues. Germline V gene lookup returns CDR1 MNHEY and CDR2 SMNVEV (reference sequence). The CDR3 sequence is CASRLGIYNSPLHF.

The chain has TRBV14 and TRBJ2-7; as DNA is missing, the TRBD1 call by TCRdb cannot be tested. CDR3 length: 16 residues. Germline assignment: CDR1 SGHDN and CDR2 FVKESK. The CDR3 reads CASSQKGTGFTYEQYF.

This chain links TRBV18 with TRBJ2-2; the TCRdb D gene call, TRBD2, has no DNA to confirm it. CDR1 and CDR2 from the germline V gene are KGHSH and LQKENI. The CDR3 extends over 18 amino acids. The CDR3 loop reads CASSPPTSGWRNTGELFF.

The J gene is TRBJ2-1, the V gene TRBV9. CDR1 and CDR2 (germline): SGDLS, YYNGEE. The CDR3 is made up of 14 amino acids. The CDR3 loop is CASSVVERSDEQFF.

The chain has TRBV9 and TRBJ2-5; TCRdb picks TRBD1, but there is no DNA to check that call. CDR1 and CDR2 from the germline V gene are SGDLS and YYNGEE. The CDR3 consists of 14 residues. The CDR3 loop reads CASSVDDSRGTQYF. The entire variable domain, with the rest obtained from reference TRBV9 and TRBJ2-5, is as follows: DSGVTQTPKHLITATGQRVTLRCSPRSGDLSVYWYQQSLDQGLQFLIQYYNGEERAKGNILERFSAQQFPDLHSELNLSSLELGDSALYFCASSVDDSRGTQYFGPGTRLLVL.

The rearrangement links TRBV20-1 to TRBJ1-1; without DNA, the TCRdb call of TRBD1 cannot be checked. This CDR3 contains 14 residues. Per the germline V gene, CDR1 is DFQATT and CDR2 is SNEGSKA (reference sequence). CDR3: CSAPYGQGHTEAFF.

The chain joins TRBV13 to TRBJ1-1; TCRdb's D call, TRBD1, is unchecked because there is no DNA. CDR1 is PRHDT, CDR2 FYEKMQ, per germline (reference sequence). CDR3 size: 15 residues. CDR3 loop: CASSLAGQVNTEAFF. The complete variable domain, with remaining parts taken from reference TRBV13 and TRBJ1-1, reads AAGVIQSPRHLIKEKRETATLKCYPIPRHDTVYWYQQGPGQDPQFLISFYEKMQSDKGSIPDRFSAQQFSDYHSELNMSSLELGDSALYFCASSLAGQVNTEAFFGQGTRLTVV.

This chain connects TRBV28 to TRBJ2-7; TCRdb reports TRBD2, a call that lacks DNA to check it against. Germline values: CDR1 MDHEN, CDR2 SYDVKM. The CDR3 is 17 amino acids. The CDR3 is CASSWGLRAGAGYEQYF. The variable domain in full, completed from reference TRBV28 and TRBJ2-7, reads DVKVTQSSRYLVKRTGEKVFLECVQDMDHENMFWYRQDPGLGLRLIYFSYDVKMKEKGDIPEGYSVSREKKERFSLILESASTNQTSMYLCASSWGLRAGAGYEQYFGPGTRLTVT.

The gene calls are TRBV27 and TRBJ2-1; TCRdb gives TRBD1 as the D gene, but with no DNA this cannot be confirmed. CDR1 is MNHEY, CDR2 SMNVEV, per germline (reference sequence). This CDR3 comprises 14 residues. The CDR3 protein is CGSSLPGYVNEQFF.

The rearrangement uses TRBV19 and TRBJ2-2; the TCRdb call, TRBD2, lacks DNA for checking. The CDR3 has 16 residues. CDR1 and CDR2 from the germline V gene are LNHDA and SQIVND (reference sequence). The CDR3 protein is CASTLSGASNTGELFF. Filled out from reference TRBV19 and TRBJ2-2, the complete variable domain reads DGGITQSPKYLFRKEGQNVTLSCEQNLNHDAMYWYRQDPGQGLRLIYYSQIVNDFQKGDIAEGYSVSREKKESFPLTVTSAQKNPTAFYLCASTLSGASNTGELFFGEGSRLTVL.

The CDR3 protein is CASSPLTASDTYEQYF. This rearrangement joins TRBV10-1 to TRBJ2-7. CDR1 is WNHNN and CDR2 is SYGVQD in the germline V gene (reference sequence). This CDR3 spans 16 amino acids.

The rearrangement links TRBV28 to TRBJ1-2; checking the TCRdb D call of TRBD1 is not possible without DNA. Germline values: CDR1 MDHEN, CDR2 SYDVKM. The CDR3 has 14 residues. CDR3 loop: CASSSGTANYGYTF.

V is TRBV7-2 and J is TRBJ2-3; as DNA is missing, the TRBD1 call by TCRdb cannot be tested. This CDR3 spans 14 amino acids. In germline, CDR1 is SGHTA, CDR2 FQGNSA. Here the CDR3 reads CASKDRAYTDTQYF.

The chain couples TRBV6-5 to TRBJ2-6; as DNA is missing, the TRBD2 call by TCRdb cannot be tested. Germline CDR1 is MNHEY and CDR2 is SVGAGI. The CDR3 runs 16 residues. The CDR3 here is CASSWASGSGANVLTF.

CDR3: CASSKGRARDTEAFF. The chain couples TRBV21-1 to TRBJ1-1. TRBV21-1 is classified as a pseudogene. This CDR3 spans 15 amino acids.

This chain connects TRBV29-1 to TRBJ2-7; TCRdb indicates TRBD1, and absent DNA this call remains unverified. Germline CDR1 SQVTM, CDR2 ANQGSEA. The CDR3 extends over 14 amino acids. CDR3 loop: CSVGTGGPYYEQYF.